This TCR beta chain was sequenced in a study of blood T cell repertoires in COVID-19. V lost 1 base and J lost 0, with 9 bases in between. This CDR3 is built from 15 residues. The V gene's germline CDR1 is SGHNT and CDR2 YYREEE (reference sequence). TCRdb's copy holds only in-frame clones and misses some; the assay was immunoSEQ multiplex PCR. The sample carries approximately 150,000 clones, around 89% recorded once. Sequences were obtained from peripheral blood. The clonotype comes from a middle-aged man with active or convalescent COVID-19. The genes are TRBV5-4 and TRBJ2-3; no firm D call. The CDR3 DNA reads TGTGCCAGCAGCTTGTTGCGAGAGAGCACAGATACGCAGTATTTT. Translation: CASSLLRESTDTQYF. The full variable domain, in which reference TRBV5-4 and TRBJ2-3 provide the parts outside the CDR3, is ETGVTQSPTHLIKTRGQQVTLRCSSQSGHNTVSWYQQALGQGPQFIFQYYREEENGRGNFPPRFSGLQFPNYSSELNVNALELDDSALYLCASSLLRESTDTQYFGPGTRLTVL.